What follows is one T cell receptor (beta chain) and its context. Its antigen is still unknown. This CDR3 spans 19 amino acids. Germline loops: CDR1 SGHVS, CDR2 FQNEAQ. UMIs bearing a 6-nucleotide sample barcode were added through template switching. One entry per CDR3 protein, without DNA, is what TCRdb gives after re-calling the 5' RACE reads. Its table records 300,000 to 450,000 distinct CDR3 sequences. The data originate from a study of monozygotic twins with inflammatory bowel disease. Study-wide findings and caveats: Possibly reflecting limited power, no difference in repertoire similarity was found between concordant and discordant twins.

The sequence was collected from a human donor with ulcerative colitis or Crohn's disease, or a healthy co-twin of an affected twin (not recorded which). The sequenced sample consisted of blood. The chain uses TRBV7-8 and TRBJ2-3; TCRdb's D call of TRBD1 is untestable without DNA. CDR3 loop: CASSYPGTGGLYSTDTQYF.